This T cell receptor (beta chain) was found in a study of PD-1 blockade in classical Hodgkin lymphoma. The CDR3 sequence is 13 residues long. Trimming left V 9 bases short and J 5 bases short, with 16 bases between. The V gene's germline CDR1 is LNHDA and CDR2 SQIVND (reference sequence). Described time point: cycle 4 day 1 (C4D1), after five to seven weeks of nivolumab. Every patient had relapsed following autologous stem cell transplantation, and cohorts differed in brentuximab vedotin exposure. Repertoires were generated with immunoSEQ multiplex PCR, while TCRdb's copy carries only in-frame clones and drops some. Of over 50,000 clones in the sample, around 90% are singletons; the top ten hold roughly 8.8%.

The chain is built from TRBV19 and TRBJ1-2, with D possibly being TRBD1 (6 bases). Sequencing was performed on peripheral blood mononuclear cells (PBMCs), taken before the fourth cycle of nivolumab. The sequence derives from a human donor with classical Hodgkin lymphoma. The CDR3 DNA sequence: TGTGCCAGCAAGACAGGCGGAGGATATGGCTACACCTTC. The encoded protein is CASKTGGGYGYTF. The full variable domain, its missing parts supplied by reference TRBV19 and TRBJ1-2, is DGGITQSPKYLFRKEGQNVTLSCEQNLNHDAMYWYRQDPGQGLRLIYYSQIVNDFQKGDIAEGYSVSREKKESFPLTVTSAQKNPTAFYLCASKTGGGYGYTFGSGTRLTVV.